Below are 8 T cell receptor beta chains sequenced from a single sample in a study of shared clonotypes between healthy human individuals. The table came from immunoSEQ multiplex PCR; TCRdb's copy has only in-frame clones and leaves some out. Of about 1.1 million clones detected, around 78% appear once; the ten largest clones hold roughly 0.62%. Sequenced: memory CD4+ T cells from PBMCs. Regarding subset: CD45RA-negative fraction. Receptors were obtained from a man aged 18 to 30 in good health. Some clones in this sample may be carry-over from other donors' samples.

V gene TRBV4-1 combines with J gene TRBJ1-5, with TRBD1 matching over 7 bases. The CDR3 consists of 15 residues. After removal of 4 bases from V and 5 bases from J, the junction contained 8 bases not matched to a gene. Germline loops: CDR1 MGHRA, CDR2 YSYEKL. CDR3 DNA: TGCGCCAGCAGCCGTGTGGCGCAGGGGGATCAGCCCCAGCATTTT. It translates to CASSRVAQGDQPQHF.

The count of this clone is one. This chain joins TRBV7-8 and TRBJ2-7; D call uncertain. The CDR3 is 15 amino acids. V lost 2 bases and J 0 bases, leaving 11 bases between the germline ends. The germline CDR1 and CDR2 sequences are SGHVS and FQNEAQ. Written as DNA, the CDR3 is TGTGCCAGCAGCTTAAGCAGGATCGCCTCCTACGAGCAGTACTTC. Encoded protein: CASSLSRIASYEQYF.

This chain uses TRBV7-9 with TRBJ2-7; D may be TRBD2 (6 bases). V dropped 5 bases and J dropped 1 base, with 15 bases sitting between them. The CDR3 spans 15 residues. Germline CDR1 is SEHNR and CDR2 is FQNEAQ (reference sequence). CDR3 nucleotides: TGTGCCAGCAGCCGAGGCGGGACTGTTTCCTACGAGCAGTACTTC. Its translation: CASSRGGTVSYEQYF. Looking up the rest from reference TRBV7-9 and TRBJ2-7 gives the full variable domain: DTGVSQNPRHKITKRGQNVTFRCDPISEHNRLYWYRQTLGQGPEFLTYFQNEAQLEKSRLLSDRFSAERPKGSFSTLEIQRTEQGDSAMYLCASSRGGTVSYEQYFGPGTRLTVT.

On this clone itself: This likely reflects a read error, since a far larger clone is one base away. The chain links TRBV28 to TRBJ1-4; TRBD1 aligns across 8 bases. The CDR3 runs to 14 residues. Trimming at V came to 6 bases and at J to 5 bases, leaving 5 bases not matched to a gene. CDR1 and CDR2 (germline): MDHEN, SYDVKM. CDR3 region: CASSLGQENEKLFF. DNA for the CDR3: TGTGCCAGCAGCTTGGGACAGGAAAATGAAAAACTGTTTTTT.

V gene TRBV7-3 combines with J gene TRBJ2-1; 15 bases map to TRBD2. Germline values: CDR1 SGHTA, CDR2 FQGTGA. There are 18 residues in the CDR3. J lost 8 bases, V lost 5 bases, and 13 bases had no gene match. CDR3 nucleotides: TGTGCCAGCAGCCTCGGGACTAGCGGGAGGTTGGCGGAAGATGAGCAGTTCTTC. Amino acids: CASSLGTSGRLAEDEQFF.

The chain is built from TRBV4-1 and TRBJ2-3, with 8 bases matching TRBD2. Germline CDR1 MGHRA, CDR2 YSYEKL. The CDR3 runs to 15 residues. The V gene end was trimmed by 4 bases and the J gene end by 6 bases; junction bases not matched to a gene: 9. The CDR3 protein is CASSLWASGRDTQYF. The CDR3 coding sequence is TGCGCCAGCAGCCTTTGGGCTAGCGGGCGGGATACGCAGTATTTT.

In its sample, this clone was seen once. The V and J genes are TRBV19 and TRBJ1-2; D remains unclear. This CDR3 contains 13 residues. V was trimmed by 8 bases and J by 6 bases, leaving 16 bases between them. Germline CDR1 reads LNHDA; CDR2 reads SQIVND (reference sequence). CDR3 sequence (DNA): TGTGCCAGTCAGAACCTTGGCAGAGATGGCTACACCTTC. Translated: CASQNLGRDGYTF.

This clone was detected once. J is TRBJ1-5 and V is TRBV30; a possible D gene is TRBD1 (6 bases). Trimming removed 2 bases from V and 0 bases from J, with 23 bases in between. This CDR3 spans 19 amino acids. Germline V lookup: CDR1 GTSNPN, CDR2 SVGIG (reference sequence). CDR3 region: CAWSPPGGAPRYSNQPQHF. In nucleotides, the CDR3 is TGTGCCTGGAGTCCCCCCGGGGGGGCACCGCGATATAGCAATCAGCCCCAGCATTTT.